Below, 26 T cell receptor beta chains from the same sample are listed, as sequenced in a study of neurological immune-mediated disorders. One entry per CDR3 protein results from TCRdb running MiXCR on the 5' RACE reads. The sample has under 30,000 distinct CDR3 sequences; 5% to 7% are singletons. The source material was PBMCs. The receptor source for this set is a woman aged 40 to 55 in good health.

There are many counts of this clonotype. The V gene is TRBV3-1, the J gene TRBJ2-3; D gene unclear. CDR1 LGHDT and CDR2 YNNKEL come from the germline V gene (reference sequence). The CDR3 has 14 amino acids. V was cut by 2 bases and J by 5 bases, with 11 bases left in between. CDR3 sequence: CASSQNFLEDTQYF. CDR3 nucleotides: TGTGCCAGCAGCCAAAACTTTCTAGAAGATACGCAGTATTTT.

This clonotype came up many times. V gene TRBV29-1 combines with J gene TRBJ1-2, with 9 bases lining up with TRBD1. Trimming at V came to 7 bases and at J to 0 bases, leaving 3 bases not matched to a gene. Germline-derived CDR1 and CDR2 are SQVTM and ANQGSEA. There are 13 residues in the CDR3. DNA of the CDR3: TGCAGCGCTCGGGACAGGGCTAACTATGGCTACACCTTC. Translated, it gives CSARDRANYGYTF.

This clonotype was picked up many times. Here the CDR3 reads CASSGQGGNQPQHF. DNA for the CDR3: TGTGCCAGCAGCGGACAGGGAGGCAATCAGCCCCAGCATTTT. The chain links TRBV9 to TRBJ1-5, with 7 bases aligning to TRBD1. CDR1 SGDLS and CDR2 YYNGEE come from the germline V gene. This CDR3 comprises 14 residues. With 3 bases clipped from V and 2 bases from J, the junction kept 2 bases outside the gene matches.

This clonotype was recorded at least ten times. The chain uses TRBV3-1 and TRBJ2-7, with 8 bases identical to TRBD2. The V and J ends lost 0 bases and 7 bases, in that order; junction bases with no gene match: 17. Germline V CDR1 and CDR2: LGHDT, YNNKEL (reference sequence). The CDR3 runs 18 residues. The chain's CDR3 is CASSQEIAPAGARREQYF. In DNA form, the CDR3 reads TGTGCCAGCAGCCAAGAAATTGCGCCAGCGGGAGCTCGGAGGGAGCAGTACTTC.

This clonotype has ten or more counts. V is TRBV20-1 and J is TRBJ2-5, with D possibly being TRBD2 (5 bases). Germline values: CDR1 DFQATT, CDR2 SNEGSKA (reference sequence). The CDR3 extends over 13 amino acids. The V end was cut by 6 bases, the J end by 5 bases, with 16 bases between. The CDR3 sequence is CSAPGGDSETQYF. CDR3 bases: TGCAGTGCCCCCGGAGGTGACTCGGAGACCCAGTACTTC.

This clonotype has only a few counts. The chain links TRBV7-2 to TRBJ2-1, with D uncertain. Trimming pared 2 bases from V and 9 bases from J, leaving 11 bases between. The CDR3 consists of 13 residues. Per germline, CDR1 SGHTA and CDR2 FQGNSA. This chain's CDR3 is CASSLNLNSEQFF. DNA of the CDR3: TGTGCCAGCAGCTTAAATTTGAACAGTGAGCAGTTCTTC.

This clonotype is classed as medium-sized. The V gene is TRBV20-1, the J gene TRBJ1-2, with 8 bases lining up with TRBD1. Trimming removed 0 bases from V and 6 bases from J; junction bases left unmatched: 9. The CDR3 length is 15 residues. CDR1 and CDR2 from the germline V gene are DFQATT and SNEGSKA (reference sequence). The CDR3 region is CSARDSQGAEDGYTF. CDR3 DNA: TGCAGTGCTAGAGATTCTCAGGGGGCGGAAGATGGCTACACCTTC.

The table lists this clonotype with many counts. J is TRBJ2-1 and V is TRBV20-1; tentative D call: TRBD2 (5 bases). CDR1 and CDR2 (germline): DFQATT, SNEGSKA (reference sequence). V gave up 3 bases and J gave up 12 bases, with 18 bases separating them. The CDR3 has 13 residues. The CDR3 spells CSARPLASNPQFF. CDR3 DNA: TGCAGTGCTAGGCCCCTAGCCTCAAATCCGCAGTTCTTC.

In its sample, this clonotype was seen many times. The V call is TRBV5-1, the J call TRBJ2-7; 13 bases agree with TRBD2. V shed 4 bases and J 6 bases; nucleotides not matched to a gene: 13. The germline V gene has CDR1 SGHRS and CDR2 YFSETQ. This CDR3 is 17 amino acids long. CDR3 DNA sequence: TGCGCCAGCAGCCACTCCAGGGACCGACTAGCGGGGGGCGAGCAGTACTTC. This encodes CASSHSRDRLAGGEQYF.

By share, this clonotype ranks as medium-sized (0.01 to 0.1%). V gene TRBV20-1 combines with J gene TRBJ2-7, with a tentative D call TRBD2 (6 bases). This CDR3 has 15 residues. Germline V lookup: CDR1 DFQATT, CDR2 SNEGSKA (reference sequence). V lost 0 bases to trimming and J lost 5 bases, with 17 bases between them. The DNA of the CDR3 is TGCAGTGCTAGAGATCCCAGCGGGCCACCTGACGAGCAGTACTTC. This encodes CSARDPSGPPDEQYF.

By share, this clonotype ranks as medium-sized. V and J are TRBV5-5 and TRBJ1-2; 7 positions match TRBD1. CDR3 size: 13 residues. CDR1 SGHKS and CDR2 YYEKEE come from the germline V gene (reference sequence). V shed 0 bases and J 7 bases; nucleotides not matched to a gene: 3. The CDR3 reads CASSLGGGFGYTF. The CDR3 nucleotides read TGTGCCAGCAGCTTGGGAGGGGGCTTTGGCTACACCTTC.

This clonotype occurred many times. The CDR3 sequence: CSASIPDLYEQYF. For the CDR3, the DNA is TGCAGTGCTAGTATCCCGGACCTCTACGAGCAGTACTTC. The chain couples TRBV20-1 to TRBJ2-7; D gene uncertain. The CDR3 spans 13 residues. Germline V gene sequence: CDR1 DFQATT, CDR2 SNEGSKA (reference sequence). The V and J ends lost 3 bases and 3 bases respectively, with 12 bases between them.

This clonotype occurred many times. The chain has TRBV19 and TRBJ1-5; unclear D gene. The CDR3 contains 14 residues. V lost 3 bases to trimming and J lost 1 base, with 7 bases between them. Germline V gene data show CDR1 as LNHDA and CDR2 as SQIVND (reference sequence). CDR3 residues: CASSILRSNQPQHF. The DNA for the CDR3 is TGTGCCAGTAGTATCTTGAGGAGCAATCAGCCCCAGCATTTT.

In its sample, this clonotype was seen many times. In nucleotides, the CDR3 is TGTGCCAGCAGCCTACGATTAGGCGGCACAGATACGCAGTATTTT. Amino acids: CASSLRLGGTDTQYF. The rearrangement joins TRBV9 to TRBJ2-3; D is ambiguous. The CDR3 has 15 amino acids. V lost 4 bases, J lost 1 base, and 13 bases lay in between. Germline-derived CDR1 and CDR2 are SGDLS and YYNGEE.

This chain links TRBV28 with TRBJ2-7, with no clear D. With 2 bases removed from V and 2 bases from J, the gap between germline ends came to 13 bases. Germline CDR1 and CDR2: MDHEN and SYDVKM. The CDR3 extends over 15 amino acids. As DNA, the CDR3 is TGTGCCAGCAGTTTAGCAGCCCCCGGCACCTACGAGCAGTACTTC. Its protein product is CASSLAAPGTYEQYF. Complete variable domain (other parts from reference TRBV28 and TRBJ2-7): DVKVTQSSRYLVKRTGEKVFLECVQDMDHENMFWYRQDPGLGLRLIYFSYDVKMKEKGDIPEGYSVSREKKERFSLILESASTNQTSMYLCASSLAAPGTYEQYFGPGTRLTVT.

The V and J genes are TRBV7-2 and TRBJ2-1; D is uncertain. V lost 1 base and J lost 8, with 18 bases in between. Germline V lookup: CDR1 SGHTA, CDR2 FQGNSA. The CDR3 extends over 16 amino acids. The CDR3 is CASSLVSPTTVDEQFF. CDR3 nucleotide sequence: TGTGCCAGCAGCTTAGTATCCCCGACCACTGTTGATGAGCAGTTCTTC.

The table lists this clonotype with many counts. The chain couples TRBV6-1 to TRBJ2-3; 10 bases line up with TRBD2. Germline CDR1 and CDR2: MNHNS and SASEGT. The V gene end was trimmed by 1 base and the J gene end by 3 bases; junction bases not matched to a gene: 4. The CDR3 sequence is 16 residues long. Here the CDR3 reads CASSEGAGGPTDTQYF. The CDR3 DNA reads TGTGCCAGCAGTGAAGGAGCGGGAGGGCCGACAGATACGCAGTATTTT.

This clonotype was picked up many times. This chain joins TRBV18 and TRBJ2-6; 7 nucleotides match TRBD1. CDR1 KGHSH and CDR2 LQKENI come from the germline V gene. With 3 bases clipped from V and 2 bases from J, the junction kept 4 bases outside the gene matches. The CDR3 covers 16 residues. CDR3 sequence: CASSPGTGAGANVLTF. The CDR3 nucleotides are TGTGCCAGCTCACCGGGAACAGGGGCTGGGGCCAACGTCCTGACTTTC.

This clonotype was recorded at least ten times. The V gene is TRBV29-1, the J gene TRBJ2-7, with 9 bases fitting TRBD1. The CDR3 totals 14 residues. The ends lost 4 bases at V and 3 bases at J; junction bases unmatched: 7. Germline CDR1 is SQVTM and CDR2 is ANQGSEA. Here the CDR3 DNA reads TGCAGCGTTGTGTCGGGACAGGGTAACTACGAGCAGTACTTC. Protein product: CSVVSGQGNYEQYF.

In this sample, this clonotype turned up many times. The chain recombines TRBV5-1 with TRBJ2-1, with TRBD2 matching 13 bases. The V and J ends lost 5 bases and 0 bases, in that order; junction bases with no gene match: 11. From germline, CDR1 is SGHRS and CDR2 YFSETQ. The CDR3 runs 19 residues. In DNA, the CDR3 is TGCGCCAGCAGTTCTTTCGGGACTAGCGGGAAGAGCTCCTACAATGAGCAGTTCTTC. Protein product: CASSSFGTSGKSSYNEQFF.

In its sample, this clonotype was seen many times. This chain connects TRBV20-1 to TRBJ1-5; no clear D. Germline V gene data show CDR1 as DFQATT and CDR2 as SNEGSKA (reference sequence). This CDR3 has 18 residues. Trimming stripped 0 bases from V and 2 bases from J, with 20 bases between. The CDR3 nucleotides are TGCAGTGCTAGAGATCGTTCCAGAGACCTCCTTGGCAATCAGCCCCAGCATTTT. Translating gives CSARDRSRDLLGNQPQHF.

This clonotype counts as medium-sized. The DNA of the CDR3 is TGTGCCAGCACCACCCGGGCCAACACCGGGGAGCTGTTTTTT. Translation: CASTTRANTGELFF. The chain combines TRBV2 with TRBJ2-2, with D unclear. V was trimmed by 7 bases and J by 2 bases, leaving 11 bases between them. CDR1 and CDR2 from the germline V gene are SNHLY and FYNNEI. CDR3 length equals 14 residues.

In this sample, this clonotype turned up many times. The CDR3 is CASSLLGPDTQYF. In nucleotides, the CDR3 is TGTGCCAGCAGTTTGTTAGGACCCGATACGCAGTATTTT. The chain couples TRBV12-3 or TRBV12-4 to TRBJ2-3; D is uncertain. Trimming stripped 3 bases from V and 6 bases from J, with 10 bases between. This CDR3 spans 13 amino acids.

At least ten counts were recorded for this clonotype. Here the CDR3 reads CSARGVGAGSSYNEQFF. In DNA, the CDR3 is TGCAGTGCTAGAGGGGTAGGGGCGGGTAGCTCCTACAATGAGCAGTTCTTC. V gene TRBV20-1 combines with J gene TRBJ2-1; D is possibly TRBD1 or TRBD2 (5 bases each). Trimming cost V 1 base and J 0 bases, with 16 bases left between them. The CDR3 runs to 17 residues. CDR1 and CDR2 from the germline V gene are DFQATT and SNEGSKA (reference sequence).

This clonotype was found many times. The chain joins TRBV18 to TRBJ2-3; 7 nucleotides line up with TRBD1. The CDR3 is 13 amino acids. The V gene end was trimmed by 0 bases and the J gene end by 6 bases; junction bases not matched to a gene: 0. CDR1 and CDR2 from the germline V gene are KGHSH and LQKENI. CDR3 protein: CASSPPQGDTQYF. The CDR3 region has the DNA TGTGCCAGCTCACCACCACAGGGGGATACGCAGTATTTT.

In this sample, this clonotype turned up many times. The genes are TRBV5-1 and TRBJ2-5; unclear D gene. In germline, CDR1 is SGHRS, CDR2 YFSETQ. The CDR3 sequence is 13 residues long. The V end lost 5 bases, the J end lost 5 bases, and 13 bases lay between the germline ends. This CDR3 reads CASSPTPGETQYF. The DNA for the CDR3 is TGCGCCAGCAGTCCCACCCCCGGCGAGACCCAGTACTTC. Combining the CDR3 with reference TRBV5-1 and TRBJ2-5 gives the whole variable domain KAGVTQTPRYLIKTRGQQVTLSCSPISGHRSVSWYQQTPGQGLQFLFEYFSETQRNKGNFPGRFSGRQFSNSRSEMNVSTLELGDSALYLCASSPTPGETQYFGPGTRLLVL.